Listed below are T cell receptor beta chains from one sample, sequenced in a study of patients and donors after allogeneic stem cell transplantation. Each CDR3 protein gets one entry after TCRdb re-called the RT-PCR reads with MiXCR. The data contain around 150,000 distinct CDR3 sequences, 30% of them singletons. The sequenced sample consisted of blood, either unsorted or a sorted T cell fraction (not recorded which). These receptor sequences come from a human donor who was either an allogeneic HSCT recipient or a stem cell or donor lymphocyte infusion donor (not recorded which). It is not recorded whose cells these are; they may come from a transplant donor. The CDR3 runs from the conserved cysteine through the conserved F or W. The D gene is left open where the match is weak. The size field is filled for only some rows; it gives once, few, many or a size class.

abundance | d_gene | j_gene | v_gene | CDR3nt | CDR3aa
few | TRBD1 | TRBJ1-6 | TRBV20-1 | TGCAGTGCCCTATCCGGGACAGATCTCTCCTATAATTCACCCCTCCACTTT | CSALSGTDLSYNSPLHF
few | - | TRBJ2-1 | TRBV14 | TGTGCCAGCAGCCAAGTTCCCGGCGGTGAGCAGTTCTTC | CASSQVPGGEQFF
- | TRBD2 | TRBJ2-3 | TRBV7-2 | TGTGCCAGCAGCCCGCCACCCCTAGCGGGAGGGGGCACAGATACGCAGTATTTT | CASSPPPLAGGGTDTQYF
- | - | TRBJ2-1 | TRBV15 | TGTGCCACCAGTCGAGTGGGGAATGAGCAGTTCTTC | CATSRVGNEQFF
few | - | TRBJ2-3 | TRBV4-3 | TGCGCCAGCAGCCAAGATACTTATTGGAGCACAGATACGCAGTATTTT | CASSQDTYWSTDTQYF
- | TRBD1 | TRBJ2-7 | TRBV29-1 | TGCAGCTTTCTCAGGGGGTTAGGCTACGAGCAGTACTTC | CSFLRGLGYEQYF
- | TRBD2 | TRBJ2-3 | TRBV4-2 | TGTGCCAGCAGCCAAGAAGGGCGAACGGGAGGGGGCACAGATACGCAGTATTTT | CASSQEGRTGGGTDTQYF
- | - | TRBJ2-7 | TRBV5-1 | TGCGCCAGCAGCTCAAATCTAGGTTACTCCTACGAGCAGTACTTC | CASSSNLGYSYEQYF
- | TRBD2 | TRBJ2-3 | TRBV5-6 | TGTGCCAGCAGCCACGGGACTAGCGGGACTAGCACAGATACGCAGTATTTT | CASSHGTSGTSTDTQYF
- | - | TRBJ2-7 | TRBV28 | TGTGCCAGCCCCCCGGGACGTGGGACCTACAAGCAGTACTTC | CASPPGRGTYKQYF
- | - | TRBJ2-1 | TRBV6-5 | TGTGCCAGCAGTTACTCGTCATCGGGTGCGGGACCAGTCTACAATGAGCAGTTCTTC | CASSYSSSGAGPVYNEQFF
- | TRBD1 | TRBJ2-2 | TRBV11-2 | TGTGCCAGCAGCCGAAGAAGACAGGGAAGGGTTGCCGAGCTGTTTTTT | CASSRRRQGRVAELFF
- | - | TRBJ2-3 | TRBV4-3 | TGCGCCAGCAGCCAAGGGGGTCAGTTCACAGATACGCAGTATTTT | CASSQGGQFTDTQYF
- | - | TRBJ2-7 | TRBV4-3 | TGCGCCAGCAGCCAAGACCTGAGCGGTGAGCAGTACTTC | CASSQDLSGEQYF
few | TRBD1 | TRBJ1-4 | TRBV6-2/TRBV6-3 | TGTGCCAGCAGTATCGGACAGGGTGAAAAACTGTTTTTT | CASSIGQGEKLFF
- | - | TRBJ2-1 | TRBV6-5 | TGTGCCAGCAGTGGCCGCGGACCTAGGGAGCAGTTCTTC | CASSGRGPREQFF
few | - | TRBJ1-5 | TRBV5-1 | TGCGCCAGCAGCTTAGACCCGGGCCGATATCAGCCCCAGCATTTT | CASSLDPGRYQPQHF